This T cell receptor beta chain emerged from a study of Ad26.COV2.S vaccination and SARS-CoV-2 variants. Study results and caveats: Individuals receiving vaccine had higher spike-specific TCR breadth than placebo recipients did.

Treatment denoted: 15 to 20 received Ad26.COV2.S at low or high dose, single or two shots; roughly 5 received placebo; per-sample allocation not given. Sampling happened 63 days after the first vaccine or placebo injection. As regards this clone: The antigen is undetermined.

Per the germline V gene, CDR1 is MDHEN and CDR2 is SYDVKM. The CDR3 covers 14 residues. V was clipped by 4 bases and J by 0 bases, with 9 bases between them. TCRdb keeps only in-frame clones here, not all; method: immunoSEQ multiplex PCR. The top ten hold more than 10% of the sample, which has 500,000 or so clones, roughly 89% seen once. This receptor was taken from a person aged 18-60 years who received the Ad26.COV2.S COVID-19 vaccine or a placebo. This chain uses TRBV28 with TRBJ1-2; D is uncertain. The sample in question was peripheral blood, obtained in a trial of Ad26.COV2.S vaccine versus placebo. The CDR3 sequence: CASSSYVANYGYTF. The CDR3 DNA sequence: TGTGCCAGCAGTTCGTACGTAGCTAACTATGGCTACACCTTC.